The rows below give T cell receptor beta chains drawn from one sample of a study of blood T cells in healthy people across ages. TCRdb reprocessed the 5' RACE reads via MiXCR and lists one record per CDR3 protein. The sample contains 550,000 to 750,000 distinct CDR3 sequences, 21% of which appear only once. The sample comprised blood. These receptors all stem from a man in his 70s in good health. Both conserved end residues are part of each CDR3. A D gene is named only where the DNA matches it firmly.

v_call d_call cdr3_length cdr3_aa
TRBV18 . 16 CASSPMGNSGANVLTF
TRBV6-1 . 14 CASSVLGVGETQYF
TRBV11-2 . 14 CASSSRGIQETQHF
TRBV7-2 . 14 CASSLDAGGYEQYF
TRBV6-1 . 14 CASSVSGNTGELFF
TRBV10-2 . 16 CAGGTSLAESYNEQFF
TRBV9 TRBD1 16 CASSPRTGGNGKGYTF
TRBV28 TRBD1 15 CASSLGGTGNTEAFF
TRBV2 . 14 CASSEGVWPYEQYF
TRBV15 . 11 CATSKTDTQYF
TRBV4-1 . 13 CASSPPLAPEQFF
TRBV7-8 TRBD1 15 CASSGPGTANEKLFF
TRBV25-1 . 13 CASTQDPSYEQYF
TRBV4-3 TRBD1 16 CASSQDWGTGNYGYTF
TRBV12-3/TRBV12-4 TRBD1 14 CASTQTRDSYEQYF
TRBV4-1 TRBD2 16 CASSGTSGRNTGELFF
TRBV5-1 . 14 CASSFTGPQETQYF
TRBV5-4 TRBD2 14 CASSSGLGKETQYF
TRBV20-1 TRBD2 14 CSASKAGAVYEQYF
TRBV12-3/TRBV12-4 . 13 CASSPGDLAGDYF
TRBV7-2 . 15 CASSLAGAPNEKLFF
TRBV2 . 15 CASSVSTAAYNEQFF
TRBV5-1 . 17 CASSLNPVVTSYNEQFF
TRBV28 . 14 CASKIPGGSYEQYF
TRBV12-3/TRBV12-4 TRBD2 18 CASSPGTSGSSGTDTQYF
TRBV19 TRBD1 17 CASSTTGTGGLQNIQYF
TRBV12-3/TRBV12-4 TRBD2 16 CASSFLELAGKETQYF
TRBV29-1 TRBD1 15 CSYRYGTGESYEQYF
TRBV5-1 . 15 CASSLDTGSGNTIYF
TRBV6-1 TRBD2 16 CASSERLAGSSYEQYF
TRBV6-5 TRBD2 15 CASRPPGREPYEQFF
TRBV2 . 14 CASSVSGTNYGYTF
TRBV10-3 TRBD1 16 CAISDGTGGLFYGYTF
TRBV29-1 . 13 CSVLLGFSYEQYF
TRBV5-1 TRBD1 15 CASSWTGRDHYEQYF
TRBV13 . 14 CASSHDPTNTEAFF
TRBV4-1 TRBD2 14 CASSQEVTSGQAYF
TRBV9 TRBD1 16 CASSVGDRAKEETQYF
TRBV18 . 15 CASSPQGGRNTEAFF
TRBV28 TRBD2 15 CASSPTSGDFGTQYF
TRBV18 TRBD1 13 CASSPVDRVGYTF
TRBV4-1 TRBD2 17 CASSHPSGRGLPYEQYF
TRBV2 . 14 CASTSAGGGETQYF
TRBV6-5 TRBD2 17 CASKLRRSGGGTDTQYF
TRBV11-1 TRBD1 15 CASSLADRGAYEQYF
TRBV7-3 . 15 CASSLIGRGQETQYF
TRBV27 TRBD2 15 CASSLLGAGALEQYF
TRBV21-1 . 20 CASRAPRDSSYLLAKNIQYF
TRBV9 . 14 CASSVGGESSPLHF
TRBV24-1 . 12 CATSEGGNEQFF
TRBV20-1 . 14 CSARVRASGYGYTF
TRBV7-9 . 16 CASSLRSVATNEKLFF
TRBV5-1 TRBD1 15 CASSGTGGASEKLFF